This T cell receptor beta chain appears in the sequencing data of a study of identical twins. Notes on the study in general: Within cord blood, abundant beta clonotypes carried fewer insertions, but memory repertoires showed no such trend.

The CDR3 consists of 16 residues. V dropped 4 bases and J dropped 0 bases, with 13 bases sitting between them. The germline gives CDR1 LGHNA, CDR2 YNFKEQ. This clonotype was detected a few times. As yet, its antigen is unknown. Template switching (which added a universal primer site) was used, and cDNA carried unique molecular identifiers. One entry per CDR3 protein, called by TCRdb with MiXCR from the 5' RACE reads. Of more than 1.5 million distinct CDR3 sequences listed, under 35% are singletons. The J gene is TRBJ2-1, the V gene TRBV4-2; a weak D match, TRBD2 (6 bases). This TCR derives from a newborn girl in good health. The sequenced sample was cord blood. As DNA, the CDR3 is TGTGCCAGCAGCCGGCGGGCGGGGAGCTCCTACAATGAGCAGTTCTTC. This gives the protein CASSRRAGSSYNEQFF.